The 16 T cell receptor beta chains presented below share a single source sample, sequenced in a study of patients and donors after allogeneic stem cell transplantation. Via MiXCR, TCRdb re-called the RT-PCR reads, giving one row per CDR3 protein. The top ten clones hold about 50% of a sample with approximately 140,000 distinct CDR3 sequences, over 30% of them seen once. Material for sequencing was blood, either unsorted or a sorted T cell fraction (not recorded which). The origin of the receptors is a human donor who was either an allogeneic HSCT recipient or a stem cell or donor lymphocyte infusion donor (not recorded which). It is not recorded whose cells these are; they may come from a transplant donor.

This rearrangement joins TRBV6-5 to TRBJ1-5; TRBD1 matches 7 bases. V lost 7 bases, J lost 6 bases, and 3 bases stayed unmatched. Germline V gene lookup returns CDR1 MNHEY and CDR2 SVGAGI. CDR3 length equals 12 residues. The CDR3 here is CASKTGTQPQHF. The DNA for the CDR3 is TGTGCCAGCAAGACAGGGACTCAGCCCCAGCATTTT.

This sequence joins TRBV5-5 and TRBJ2-3; a weak D match, TRBD2 (5 bases). V lost 1 base and J 4 bases, leaving 13 bases between the germline ends. CDR3 length equals 15 residues. Per the germline V gene, CDR1 is SGHKS and CDR2 is YYEKEE (reference sequence). The chain's CDR3 is CASSLNRLSADTQYF. DNA of the CDR3: TGTGCCAGCAGCTTGAACCGACTATCCGCAGATACGCAGTATTTT.

There are a few counts of this clonotype. The J gene is TRBJ1-6, the V gene TRBV12-3 or TRBV12-4; D remains ambiguous. V gave up 0 bases and J gave up 7 bases, with 10 bases separating them. The CDR3 loop spans 15 amino acids. CDR3 region: CASSLALGENSPLHF. CDR3 DNA: TGTGCCAGCAGTTTAGCGTTGGGAGAGAATTCACCCCTCCACTTT.

This chain connects TRBV6-2 or TRBV6-3 to TRBJ2-2, with D tentatively TRBD2 (6 bases). The CDR3 sequence is 14 residues long. Trimming shortened V by 5 bases and J by 14 bases, and 21 bases separated the two germline ends. The V gene's germline CDR1 is MNHEY and CDR2 SVGEGT. For the CDR3, the DNA is TGTGCCAGCAGTATAGCGGTGACCACACACATACTGTTTTTT. It is translated as CASSIAVTTHILFF.

This clonotype was counted a few times. The chain combines TRBV5-1 with TRBJ1-1, with 12 bases matching TRBD1. The CDR3 is made up of 15 amino acids. CDR1 and CDR2 from the germline V gene are SGHRS and YFSETQ. The ends lost 3 bases at V and 0 bases at J; junction bases unmatched: 0. The CDR3 region is CASSWDRGLNTEAFF. CDR3 nucleotide sequence: TGCGCCAGCAGCTGGGACAGGGGGCTGAACACTGAAGCTTTCTTT.

The chain employs TRBV28 and TRBJ1-2; 7 bases fit TRBD1. Germline V lookup: CDR1 MDHEN, CDR2 SYDVKM. V was pared by 3 bases and J by 3 bases, with 7 bases of the junction left unmatched. The CDR3 extends over 15 amino acids. CDR3 residues: CASSFPTGRDYGYTF. Here the CDR3 DNA reads TGTGCCAGCAGTTTCCCGACAGGGAGGGACTATGGCTACACCTTC.

The V and J genes are TRBV6-6 and TRBJ2-7; D uncertain. The CDR3 runs 13 residues. Germline V gene lookup returns CDR1 MNHNY and CDR2 SVGAGI (reference sequence). Trimming removed 6 bases at V and 0 bases at J, with 9 bases between. The CDR3 DNA reads as TGTGCCAGCAGCGGCGGTAACTCCTACGAGCAGTACGTC. Its protein is CASSGGNSYEQYV.

This chain connects TRBV5-1 to TRBJ2-5; 7 bases fit TRBD2. The CDR3 loop spans 14 amino acids. Germline V gene data show CDR1 as SGHRS and CDR2 as YFSETQ. With 2 bases clipped from V and 5 bases from J, the junction kept 6 bases outside the gene matches. The CDR3 nucleotides read TGCGCCAGCAGCTTCGGGACTACCCAGGAGACCCAGTACTTC. Translation gives CASSFGTTQETQYF.

This clonotype was seen repeatedly, ten times or more. The V call is TRBV12-3 or TRBV12-4, the J call TRBJ1-2; D ambiguous. CDR3 size: 15 residues. The V end was cut by 3 bases, the J end by 2 bases, with 13 bases between. The CDR3 nucleotides are TGTGCCAGCAGTTTCTTAAAAGTGGCGAACTATGGCTACACCTTC. This gives the protein CASSFLKVANYGYTF.

The chain uses TRBV5-1 and TRBJ2-3; D gene unclear. The CDR3 is 15 amino acids. The ends were cut back, 0 bases at V and 0 bases at J, with 8 bases in the middle. From germline, CDR1 is SGHRS and CDR2 YFSETQ. The CDR3 protein is CASSLDTSSTDTQYF. CDR3 bases: TGCGCCAGCAGCTTGGACACCTCTAGCACAGATACGCAGTATTTT. Supplemented by reference TRBV5-1 and TRBJ2-3, the full variable domain reads KAGVTQTPRYLIKTRGQQVTLSCSPISGHRSVSWYQQTPGQGLQFLFEYFSETQRNKGNFPGRFSGRQFSNSRSEMNVSTLELGDSALYLCASSLDTSSTDTQYFGPGTRLTVL.

This clonotype was found many times. The genes are TRBV6-2 or TRBV6-3 and TRBJ1-4; D unclear. Germline V lookup: CDR1 MNHEY, CDR2 SVGEGT. CDR3 length: 12 amino acids. V lost 5 bases, J lost 13 bases, and 14 bases lay in between. The CDR3 loop reads CASSPRGRRLFF. The CDR3 DNA reads TGTGCCAGCAGTCCCCGTGGAAGGCGACTGTTTTTT.

The chain links TRBV28 to TRBJ1-2; 8 bases are a match to TRBD1. J gave up 8 bases and V 2 bases, and 10 bases lay outside the gene matches. The CDR3 has 15 amino acids. CDR1 and CDR2 (germline): MDHEN, SYDVKM. This chain's CDR3 is CASSLGGGRGQGYTF. As DNA, the CDR3 is TGTGCCAGCAGTTTAGGCGGCGGCAGGGGGCAAGGCTACACCTTC.

DNA for the CDR3: TGTGCCAGCAGCCAAGGCCGGGACTTGTCCAACTATGGCTACACCTTC. Translating it yields CASSQGRDLSNYGYTF. The genes are TRBV4-2 and TRBJ1-2, with TRBD1 as a possible D gene (5 bases). The ends were cut back, 1 base at V and 2 bases at J, with 14 bases in the middle. The CDR3 extends over 16 amino acids. CDR1 is LGHNA, CDR2 YNFKEQ, per germline.

The rearrangement joins TRBV10-3 to TRBJ2-7; D remains unclear. CDR3 length equals 14 residues. CDR1 and CDR2 from the germline V gene are ENHRY and SYGVKD. V gave up 5 bases and J gave up 0 bases, with 11 bases separating them. In DNA form, the CDR3 reads TGTGCCATCAGTCTAGGATCCTTCTCCTACGAGCAGTACTTC. It codes for CAISLGSFSYEQYF.

The chain has TRBV15 and TRBJ1-5, with 7 bases lining up with TRBD1. The J segment lost 6 bases and the V segment lost 6 bases, leaving 11 bases of the junction unmatched. This CDR3 has 15 amino acids. From germline, CDR1 is LNHNV and CDR2 YYDKDF (reference sequence). As DNA, the CDR3 is TGTGCCACCAGAAGGAAGGGGACAGCAACTCAGCCCCAGCATTTT. Its protein is CATRRKGTATQPQHF.

The chain links TRBV27 to TRBJ2-5; the match to TRBD2 covers 10 bases. The CDR3 consists of 17 residues. Germline V gives CDR1 MNHEY, CDR2 SMNVEV (reference sequence). V lost 4 bases and J lost 1; bases outside the gene matches: 9. The CDR3 reads CASSWGLSGGAQETQYF. CDR3 coding DNA: TGTGCCAGCAGTTGGGGCCTAAGCGGGGGGGCCCAAGAGACCCAGTACTTC.